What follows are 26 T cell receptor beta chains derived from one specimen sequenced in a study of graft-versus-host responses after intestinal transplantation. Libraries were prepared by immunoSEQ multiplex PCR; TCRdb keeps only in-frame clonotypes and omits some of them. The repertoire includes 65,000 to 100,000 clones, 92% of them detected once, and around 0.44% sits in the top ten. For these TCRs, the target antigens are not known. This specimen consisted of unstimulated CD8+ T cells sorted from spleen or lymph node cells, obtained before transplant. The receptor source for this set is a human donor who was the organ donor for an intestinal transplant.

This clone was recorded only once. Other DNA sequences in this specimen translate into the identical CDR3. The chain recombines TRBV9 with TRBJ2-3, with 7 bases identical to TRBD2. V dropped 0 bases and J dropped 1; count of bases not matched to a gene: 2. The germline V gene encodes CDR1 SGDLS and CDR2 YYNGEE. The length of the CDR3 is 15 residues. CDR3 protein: CASSVAGGRTDTQYF. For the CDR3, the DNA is TGTGCCAGCAGCGTAGCGGGAGGCCGCACAGATACGCAGTATTTT.

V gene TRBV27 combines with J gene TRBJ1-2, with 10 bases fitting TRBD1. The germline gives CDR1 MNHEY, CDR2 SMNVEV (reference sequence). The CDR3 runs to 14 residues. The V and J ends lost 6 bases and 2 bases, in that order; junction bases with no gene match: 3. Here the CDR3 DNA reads TGTGCCAGCAGGGGACAGGGGACCAACTATGGCTACACCTTC. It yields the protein CASRGQGTNYGYTF.

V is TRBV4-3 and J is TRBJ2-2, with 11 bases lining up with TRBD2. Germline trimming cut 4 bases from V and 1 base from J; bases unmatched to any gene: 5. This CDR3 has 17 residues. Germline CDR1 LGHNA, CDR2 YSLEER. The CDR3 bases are TGCGCCAGCAGCCTTAGCGGGGGGGCCCTGAACACCGGGGAGCTGTTTTTT. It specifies CASSLSGGALNTGELFF.

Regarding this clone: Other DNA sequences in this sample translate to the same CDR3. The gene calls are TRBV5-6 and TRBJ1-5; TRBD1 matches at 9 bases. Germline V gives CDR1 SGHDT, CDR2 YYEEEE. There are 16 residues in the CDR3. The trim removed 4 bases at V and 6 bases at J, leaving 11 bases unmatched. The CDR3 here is CASSATGQGNTQPQHF. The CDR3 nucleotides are TGTGCCAGCAGCGCCACGGGACAGGGTAATACTCAGCCCCAGCATTTT.

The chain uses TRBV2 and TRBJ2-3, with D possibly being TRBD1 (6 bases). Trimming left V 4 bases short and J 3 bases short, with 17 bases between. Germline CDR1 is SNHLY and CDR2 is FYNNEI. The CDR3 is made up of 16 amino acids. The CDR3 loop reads CASSASSPRGTDTQYF. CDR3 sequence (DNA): TGTGCCAGCAGTGCCAGCTCTCCAAGGGGGACAGATACGCAGTATTTT.

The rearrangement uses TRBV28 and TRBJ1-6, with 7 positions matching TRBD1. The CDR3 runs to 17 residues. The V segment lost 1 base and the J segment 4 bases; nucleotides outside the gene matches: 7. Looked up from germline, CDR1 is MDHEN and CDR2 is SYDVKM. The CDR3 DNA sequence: TGTGCCAGCAGTTTATCCGACAGGGCATATTATAATTCACCCCTCCACTTT. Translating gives CASSLSDRAYYNSPLHF.

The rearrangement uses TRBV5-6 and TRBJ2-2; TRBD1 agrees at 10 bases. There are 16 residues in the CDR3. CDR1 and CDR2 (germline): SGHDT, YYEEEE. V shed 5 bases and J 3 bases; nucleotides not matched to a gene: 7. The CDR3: CASRLMTGGDTGELFF. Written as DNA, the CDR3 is TGTGCCAGCAGGTTGATGACAGGGGGCGACACCGGGGAGCTGTTTTTT.

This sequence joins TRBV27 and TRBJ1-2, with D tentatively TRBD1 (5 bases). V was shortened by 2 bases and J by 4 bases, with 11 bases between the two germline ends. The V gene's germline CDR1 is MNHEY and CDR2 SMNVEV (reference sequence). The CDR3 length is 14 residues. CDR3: CASSLGADVYGYTF. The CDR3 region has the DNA TGTGCCAGCAGTTTAGGGGCAGATGTCTATGGCTACACCTTC.

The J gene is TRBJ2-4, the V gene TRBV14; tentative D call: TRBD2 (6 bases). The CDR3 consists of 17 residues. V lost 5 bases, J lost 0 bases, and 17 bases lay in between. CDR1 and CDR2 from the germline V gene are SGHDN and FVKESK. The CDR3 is CASSEVGGALAKNIQYF. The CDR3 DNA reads TGTGCCAGCAGCGAAGTAGGCGGGGCACTAGCCAAAAACATTCAGTACTTC.

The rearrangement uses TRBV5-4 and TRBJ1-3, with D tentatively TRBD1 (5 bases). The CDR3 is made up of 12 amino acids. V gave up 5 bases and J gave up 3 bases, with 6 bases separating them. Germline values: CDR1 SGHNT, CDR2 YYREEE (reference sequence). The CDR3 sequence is CASSDSGNTIYF. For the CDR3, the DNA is TGTGCCAGCAGTGACAGTGGAAACACCATATATTTT.

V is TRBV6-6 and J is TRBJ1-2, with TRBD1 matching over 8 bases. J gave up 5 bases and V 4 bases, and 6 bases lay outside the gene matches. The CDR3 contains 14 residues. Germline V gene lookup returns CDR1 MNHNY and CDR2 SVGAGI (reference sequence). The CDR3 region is CASSSDREIYGYTF. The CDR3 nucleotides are TGTGCCAGCAGTTCGGACAGGGAGATATATGGCTACACCTTC.

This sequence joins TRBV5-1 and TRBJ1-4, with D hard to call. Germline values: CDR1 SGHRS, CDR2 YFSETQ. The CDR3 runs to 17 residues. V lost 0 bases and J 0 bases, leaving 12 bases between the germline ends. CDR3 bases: TGCGCCAGCAGCTTGGTCCCCGGGAGTGCAACTAATGAAAAACTGTTTTTT. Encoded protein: CASSLVPGSATNEKLFF.

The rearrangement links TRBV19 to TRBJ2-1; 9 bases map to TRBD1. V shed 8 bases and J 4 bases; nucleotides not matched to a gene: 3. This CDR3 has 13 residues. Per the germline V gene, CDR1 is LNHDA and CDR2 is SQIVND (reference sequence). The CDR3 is CASGQGSYNEQFF. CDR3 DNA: TGTGCCAGTGGACAGGGGTCATACAATGAGCAGTTCTTC.

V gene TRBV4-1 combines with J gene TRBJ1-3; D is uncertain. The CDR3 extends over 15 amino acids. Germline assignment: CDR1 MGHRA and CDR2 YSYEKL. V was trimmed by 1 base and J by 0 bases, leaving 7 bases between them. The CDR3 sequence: CASSQAVISGNTIYF. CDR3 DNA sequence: TGCGCCAGCAGCCAAGCGGTGATCTCTGGAAACACCATATATTTT.

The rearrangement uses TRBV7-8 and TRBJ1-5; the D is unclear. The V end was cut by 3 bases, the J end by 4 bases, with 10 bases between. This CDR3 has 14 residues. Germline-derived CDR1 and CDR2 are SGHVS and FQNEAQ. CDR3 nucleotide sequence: TGTGCCAGCAGCTTCCCCGGAGCGAATCAGCCCCAGCATTTT. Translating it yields CASSFPGANQPQHF.

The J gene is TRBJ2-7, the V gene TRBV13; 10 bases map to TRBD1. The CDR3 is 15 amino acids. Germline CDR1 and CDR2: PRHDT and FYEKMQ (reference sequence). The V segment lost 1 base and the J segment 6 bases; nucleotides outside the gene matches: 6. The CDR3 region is CASSLVGQGFPEQYF. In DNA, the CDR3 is TGTGCCAGCAGCTTAGTGGGACAGGGGTTTCCCGAGCAGTACTTC.

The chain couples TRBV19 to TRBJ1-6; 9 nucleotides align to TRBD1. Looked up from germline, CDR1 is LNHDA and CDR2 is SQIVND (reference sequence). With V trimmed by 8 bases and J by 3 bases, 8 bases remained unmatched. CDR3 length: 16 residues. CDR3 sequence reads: CASSILTGGYNSPLHF. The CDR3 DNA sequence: TGTGCCAGTTCGATTCTGACAGGGGGCTATAATTCACCCCTCCACTTT.

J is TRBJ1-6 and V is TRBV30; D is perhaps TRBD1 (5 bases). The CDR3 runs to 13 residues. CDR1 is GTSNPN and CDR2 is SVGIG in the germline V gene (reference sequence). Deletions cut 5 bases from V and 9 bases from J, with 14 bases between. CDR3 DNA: TGTGCCTGGGCCGGGACGGGGGGTTCACCCCTCCACTTT. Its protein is CAWAGTGGSPLHF.

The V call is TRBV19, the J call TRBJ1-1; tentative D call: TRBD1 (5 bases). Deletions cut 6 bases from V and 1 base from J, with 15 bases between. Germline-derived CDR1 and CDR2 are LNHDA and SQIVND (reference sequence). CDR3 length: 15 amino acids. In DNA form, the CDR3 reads TGTGCCAGTAGCATTTATTTGGGGGGGAACACTGAAGCTTTCTTT. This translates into CASSIYLGGNTEAFF.

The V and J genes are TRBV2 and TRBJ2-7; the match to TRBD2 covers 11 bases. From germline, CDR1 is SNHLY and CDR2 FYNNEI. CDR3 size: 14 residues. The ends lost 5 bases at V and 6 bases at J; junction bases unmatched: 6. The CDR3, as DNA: TGTGCCAGCAGTTCACTAGCGGGAGCGGGCGAGCAGTACTTC. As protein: CASSSLAGAGEQYF.

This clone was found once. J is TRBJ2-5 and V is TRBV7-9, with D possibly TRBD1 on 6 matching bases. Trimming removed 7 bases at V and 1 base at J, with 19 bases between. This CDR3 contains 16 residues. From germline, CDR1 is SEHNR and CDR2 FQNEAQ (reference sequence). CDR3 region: CASTSDQGQLQETQYF. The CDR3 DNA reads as TGTGCCAGCACCTCGGACCAGGGACAACTCCAAGAGACCCAGTACTTC. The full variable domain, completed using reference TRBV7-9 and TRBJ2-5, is DTGVSQNPRHKITKRGQNVTFRCDPISEHNRLYWYRQTLGQGPEFLTYFQNEAQLEKSRLLSDRFSAERPKGSFSTLEIQRTEQGDSAMYLCASTSDQGQLQETQYFGPGTRLLVL.

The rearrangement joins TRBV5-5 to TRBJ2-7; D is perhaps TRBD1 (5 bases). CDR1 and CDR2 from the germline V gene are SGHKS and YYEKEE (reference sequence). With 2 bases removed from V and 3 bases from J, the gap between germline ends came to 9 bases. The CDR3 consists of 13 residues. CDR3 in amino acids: CASSFWQGYEQYF. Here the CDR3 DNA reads TGTGCCAGCAGCTTCTGGCAGGGCTACGAGCAGTACTTC.

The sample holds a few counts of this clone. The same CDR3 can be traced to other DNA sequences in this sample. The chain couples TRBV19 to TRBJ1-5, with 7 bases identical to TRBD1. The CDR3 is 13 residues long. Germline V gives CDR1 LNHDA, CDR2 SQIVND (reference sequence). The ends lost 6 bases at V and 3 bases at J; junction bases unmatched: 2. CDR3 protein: CASSGTVNQPQHF. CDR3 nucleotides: TGTGCCAGTAGCGGGACAGTCAATCAGCCCCAGCATTTT. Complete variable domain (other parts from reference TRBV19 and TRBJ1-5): DGGITQSPKYLFRKEGQNVTLSCEQNLNHDAMYWYRQDPGQGLRLIYYSQIVNDFQKGDIAEGYSVSREKKESFPLTVTSAQKNPTAFYLCASSGTVNQPQHFGDGTRLSIL.

The CDR3 loop reads CASSLTPGEGDQPQHF. CDR3 coding DNA: TGCGCCAGCAGCCTAACCCCAGGGGAAGGGGATCAGCCCCAGCATTTT. V and J are TRBV4-1 and TRBJ1-5; TRBD1 might be the D (6 bases). Germline assignment: CDR1 MGHRA and CDR2 YSYEKL. V was shortened by 4 bases and J by 5 bases, with 18 bases between the two germline ends. The CDR3 spans 16 residues.

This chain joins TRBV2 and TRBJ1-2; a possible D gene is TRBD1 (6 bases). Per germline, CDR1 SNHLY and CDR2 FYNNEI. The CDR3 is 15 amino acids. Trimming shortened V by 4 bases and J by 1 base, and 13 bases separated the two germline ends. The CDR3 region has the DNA TGTGCCAGCAGTGTCCTAGGGGGAGTTAACTATGGCTACACCTTC. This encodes CASSVLGGVNYGYTF.

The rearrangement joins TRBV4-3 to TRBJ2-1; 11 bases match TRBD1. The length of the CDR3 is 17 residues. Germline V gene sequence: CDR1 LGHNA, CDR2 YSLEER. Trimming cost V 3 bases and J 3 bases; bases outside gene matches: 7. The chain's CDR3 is CASSQGQGGPLYNEQFF. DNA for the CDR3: TGCGCCAGCAGCCAGGGACAGGGGGGTCCCCTCTACAATGAGCAGTTCTTC.